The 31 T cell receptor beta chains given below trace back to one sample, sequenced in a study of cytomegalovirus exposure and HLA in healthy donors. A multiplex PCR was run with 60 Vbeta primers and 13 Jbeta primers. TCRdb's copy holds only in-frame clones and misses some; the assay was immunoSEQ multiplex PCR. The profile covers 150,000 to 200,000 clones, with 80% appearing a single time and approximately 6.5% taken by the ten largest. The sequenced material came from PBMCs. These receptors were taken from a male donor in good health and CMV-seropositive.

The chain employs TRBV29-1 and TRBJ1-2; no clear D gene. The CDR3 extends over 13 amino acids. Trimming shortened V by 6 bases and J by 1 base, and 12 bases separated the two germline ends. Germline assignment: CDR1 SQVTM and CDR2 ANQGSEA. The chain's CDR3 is CSVGRVLNYGYTF. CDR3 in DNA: TGCAGCGTGGGCAGAGTTCTTAACTATGGCTACACCTTC. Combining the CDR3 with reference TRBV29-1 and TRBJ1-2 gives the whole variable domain SAVISQKPSRDICQRGTSLTIQCQVDSQVTMMFWYRQQPGQSLTLIATANQGSEATYESGFVIDKFPISRPNLTFSTLTVSNMSPEDSSIYLCSVGRVLNYGYTFGSGTRLTVV.

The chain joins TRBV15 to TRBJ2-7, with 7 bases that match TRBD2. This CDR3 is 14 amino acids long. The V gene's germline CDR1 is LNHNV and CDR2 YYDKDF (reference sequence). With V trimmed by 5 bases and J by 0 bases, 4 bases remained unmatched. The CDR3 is CATSPSGSSYEQYF. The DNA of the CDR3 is TGTGCCACCAGCCCTAGCGGTAGCTCCTACGAGCAGTACTTC.

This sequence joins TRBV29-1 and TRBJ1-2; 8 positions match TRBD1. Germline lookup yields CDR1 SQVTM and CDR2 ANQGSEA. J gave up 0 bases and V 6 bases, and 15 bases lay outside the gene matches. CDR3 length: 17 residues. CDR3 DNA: TGCAGCGTAGCAGGGGGCGAGGAGGCCCCAGCTAACTATGGCTACACCTTC. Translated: CSVAGGEEAPANYGYTF.

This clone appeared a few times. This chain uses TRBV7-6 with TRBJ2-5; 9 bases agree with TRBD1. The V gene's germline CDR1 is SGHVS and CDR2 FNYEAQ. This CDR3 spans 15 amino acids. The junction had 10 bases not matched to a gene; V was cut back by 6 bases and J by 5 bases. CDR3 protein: CASRRDRGELETQYF. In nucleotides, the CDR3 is TGTGCCAGCAGAAGAGACAGGGGGGAGTTGGAGACCCAGTACTTC. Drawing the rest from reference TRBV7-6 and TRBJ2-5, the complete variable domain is GAGVSQSPRYKVTKRGQDVALRCDPISGHVSLYWYRQALGQGPEFLTYFNYEAQQDKSGLPNDRFSAERPEGSISTLTIQRTEQRDSAMYRCASRRDRGELETQYFGPGTRLLVL.

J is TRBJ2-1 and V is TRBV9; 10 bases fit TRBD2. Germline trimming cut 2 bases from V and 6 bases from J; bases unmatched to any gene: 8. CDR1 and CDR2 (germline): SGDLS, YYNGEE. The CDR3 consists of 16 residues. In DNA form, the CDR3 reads TGTGCCAGCAGCGTCAATCTAGCGGGAGTTGGCAATGAGCAGTTCTTC. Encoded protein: CASSVNLAGVGNEQFF. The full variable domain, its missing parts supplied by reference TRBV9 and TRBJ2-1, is DSGVTQTPKHLITATGQRVTLRCSPRSGDLSVYWYQQSLDQGLQFLIQYYNGEERAKGNILERFSAQQFPDLHSELNLSSLELGDSALYFCASSVNLAGVGNEQFFGPGTRLTVL.

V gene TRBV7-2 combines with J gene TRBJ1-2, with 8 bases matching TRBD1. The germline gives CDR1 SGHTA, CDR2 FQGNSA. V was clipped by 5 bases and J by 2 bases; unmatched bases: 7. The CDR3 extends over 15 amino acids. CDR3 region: CASSPGTGSNYGYTF. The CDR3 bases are TGTGCCAGCAGCCCGGGGACAGGCTCAAACTATGGCTACACCTTC.

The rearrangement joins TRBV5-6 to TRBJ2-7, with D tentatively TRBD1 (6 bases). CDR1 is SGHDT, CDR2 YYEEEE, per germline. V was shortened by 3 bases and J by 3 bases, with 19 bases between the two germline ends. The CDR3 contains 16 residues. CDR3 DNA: TGTGCCAGCAGCTCACTGGACAGAGTAGGACTCTACGAGCAGTACTTC. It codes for CASSSLDRVGLYEQYF.

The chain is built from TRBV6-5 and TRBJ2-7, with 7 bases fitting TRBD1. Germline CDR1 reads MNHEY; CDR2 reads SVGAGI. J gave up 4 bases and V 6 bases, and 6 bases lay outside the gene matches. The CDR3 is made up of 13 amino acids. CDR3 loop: CASSRAQGYEQYF. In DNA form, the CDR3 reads TGTGCCAGCAGCCGCGCACAGGGGTACGAGCAGTACTTC.

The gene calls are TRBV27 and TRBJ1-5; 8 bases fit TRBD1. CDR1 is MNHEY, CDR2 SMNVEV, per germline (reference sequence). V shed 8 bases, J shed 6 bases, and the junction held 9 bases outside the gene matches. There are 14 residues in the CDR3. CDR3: CASRDPGGRQPQHF. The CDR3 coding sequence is TGTGCCAGCCGAGACCCAGGGGGCCGTCAGCCCCAGCATTTT.

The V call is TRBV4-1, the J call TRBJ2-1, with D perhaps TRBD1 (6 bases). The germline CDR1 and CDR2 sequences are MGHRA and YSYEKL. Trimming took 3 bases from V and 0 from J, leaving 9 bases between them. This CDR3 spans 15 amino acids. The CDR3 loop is CASSQGATSYNEQFF. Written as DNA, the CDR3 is TGCGCCAGCAGCCAGGGGGCGACCTCCTACAATGAGCAGTTCTTC.

In nucleotides, the CDR3 is TGCGCCAGCAGCCATCGACAGGGTCAAGAGACCCAGTACTTC. It codes for CASSHRQGQETQYF. V and J are TRBV5-1 and TRBJ2-5; 7 bases match TRBD1. From germline, CDR1 is SGHRS and CDR2 YFSETQ. Trimming removed 4 bases from V and 2 bases from J; junction bases left unmatched: 5. The CDR3 spans 14 residues. Together with reference TRBV5-1 and TRBJ2-5, the CDR3 gives the full variable domain: KAGVTQTPRYLIKTRGQQVTLSCSPISGHRSVSWYQQTPGQGLQFLFEYFSETQRNKGNFPGRFSGRQFSNSRSEMNVSTLELGDSALYLCASSHRQGQETQYFGPGTRLLVL.

The CDR3 loop is CASSPLEAGNTGELFF. The CDR3 coding sequence is TGTGCCAGCAGCCCCCTGGAAGCGGGGAACACCGGGGAGCTGTTTTTT. The rearrangement joins TRBV9 to TRBJ2-2; D might be TRBD2 (6 bases). The V end was cut by 4 bases, the J end by 1 base, with 14 bases between. Germline V gives CDR1 SGDLS, CDR2 YYNGEE. This CDR3 is 16 amino acids long.

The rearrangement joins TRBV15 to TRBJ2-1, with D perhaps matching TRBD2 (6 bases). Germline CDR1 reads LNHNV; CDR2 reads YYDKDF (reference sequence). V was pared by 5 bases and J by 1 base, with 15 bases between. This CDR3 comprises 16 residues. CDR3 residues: CATSGGGRVSYNEQFF. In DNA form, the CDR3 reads TGTGCCACCAGCGGGGGAGGCCGAGTGTCCTACAATGAGCAGTTCTTC. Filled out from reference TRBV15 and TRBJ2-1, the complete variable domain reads DAMVIQNPRYQVTQFGKPVTLSCSQTLNHNVMYWYQQKSSQAPKLLFHYYDKDFNNEADTPDNFQSRRPNTSFCFLDIRSPGLGDTAMYLCATSGGGRVSYNEQFFGPGTRLTVL.

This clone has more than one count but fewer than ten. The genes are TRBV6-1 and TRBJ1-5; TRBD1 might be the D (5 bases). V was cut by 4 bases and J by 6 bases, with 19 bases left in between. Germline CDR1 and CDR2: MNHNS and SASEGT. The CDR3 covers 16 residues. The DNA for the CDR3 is TGTGCCAGCAGTGGACCGACAGTGGGGGGGAGTCAGCCCCAGCATTTT. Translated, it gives CASSGPTVGGSQPQHF.

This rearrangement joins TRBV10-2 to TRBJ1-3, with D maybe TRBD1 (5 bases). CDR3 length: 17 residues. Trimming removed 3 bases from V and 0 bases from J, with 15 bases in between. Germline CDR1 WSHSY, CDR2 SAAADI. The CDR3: CASSETSGGSSGNTIYF. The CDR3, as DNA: TGCGCCAGCAGTGAAACCTCGGGGGGGTCCTCTGGAAACACCATATATTTT.

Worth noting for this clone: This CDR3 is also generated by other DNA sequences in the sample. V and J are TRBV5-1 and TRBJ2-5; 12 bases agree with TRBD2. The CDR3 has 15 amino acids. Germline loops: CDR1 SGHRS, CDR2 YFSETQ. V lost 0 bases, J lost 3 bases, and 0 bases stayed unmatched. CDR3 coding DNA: TGCGCCAGCAGCTTGGGACTAGCGGGAGAAGAGACCCAGTACTTC. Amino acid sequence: CASSLGLAGEETQYF. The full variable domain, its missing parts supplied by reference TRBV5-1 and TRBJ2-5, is KAGVTQTPRYLIKTRGQQVTLSCSPISGHRSVSWYQQTPGQGLQFLFEYFSETQRNKGNFPGRFSGRQFSNSRSEMNVSTLELGDSALYLCASSLGLAGEETQYFGPGTRLLVL.

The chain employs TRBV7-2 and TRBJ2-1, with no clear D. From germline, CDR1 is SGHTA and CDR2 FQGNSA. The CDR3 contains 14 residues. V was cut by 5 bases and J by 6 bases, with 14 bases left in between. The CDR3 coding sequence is TGTGCCAGCAGCCGCGGAACCGGCTCCAATGAGCAGTTCTTC. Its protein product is CASSRGTGSNEQFF.

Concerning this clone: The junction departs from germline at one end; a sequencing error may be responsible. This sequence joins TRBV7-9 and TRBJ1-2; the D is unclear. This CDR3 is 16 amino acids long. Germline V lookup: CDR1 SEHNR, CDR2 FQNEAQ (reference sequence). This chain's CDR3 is CSSSLTRPGGNYGYTF. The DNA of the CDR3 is TGTTCCAGCAGCTTAACTAGGCCGGGAGGGAACTATGGCTACACCTTC.

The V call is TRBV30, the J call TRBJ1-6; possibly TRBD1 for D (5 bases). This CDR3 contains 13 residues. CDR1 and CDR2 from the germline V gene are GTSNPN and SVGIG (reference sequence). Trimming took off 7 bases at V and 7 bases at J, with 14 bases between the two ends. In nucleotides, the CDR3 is TGTGCCTCAAGCGGGGGGTACAATTCACCCCTCCACTTT. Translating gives CASSGGYNSPLHF. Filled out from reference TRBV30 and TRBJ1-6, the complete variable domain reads SQTIHQWPATLVQPVGSPLSLECTVEGTSNPNLYWYRQAAGRGLQLLFYSVGIGQISSEVPQNLSASRPQDRQFILSSKKLLLSDSGFYLCASSGGYNSPLHFGNGTRLTVT.

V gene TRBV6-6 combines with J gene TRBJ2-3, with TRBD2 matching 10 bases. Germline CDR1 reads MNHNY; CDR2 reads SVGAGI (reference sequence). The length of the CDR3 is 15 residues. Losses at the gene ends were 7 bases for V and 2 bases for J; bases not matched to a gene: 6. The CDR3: CASILLAGSTDTQYF. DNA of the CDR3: TGTGCCAGCATTCTACTAGCGGGGTCCACAGATACGCAGTATTTT.

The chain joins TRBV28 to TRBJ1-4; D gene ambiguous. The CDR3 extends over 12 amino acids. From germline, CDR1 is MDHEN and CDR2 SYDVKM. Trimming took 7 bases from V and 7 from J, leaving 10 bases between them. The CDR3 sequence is CASNRMGEKLFF. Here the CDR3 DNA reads TGTGCCAGCAACAGAATGGGTGAAAAACTGTTTTTT.

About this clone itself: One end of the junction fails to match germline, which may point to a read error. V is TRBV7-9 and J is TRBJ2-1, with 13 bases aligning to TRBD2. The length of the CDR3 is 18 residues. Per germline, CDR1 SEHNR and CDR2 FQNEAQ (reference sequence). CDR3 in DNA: TGTTCCAGCAGCGGGACTAGCGGGATTTTAAGCTCCTACAATGAGCAGTTCTTC. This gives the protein CSSSGTSGILSSYNEQFF.

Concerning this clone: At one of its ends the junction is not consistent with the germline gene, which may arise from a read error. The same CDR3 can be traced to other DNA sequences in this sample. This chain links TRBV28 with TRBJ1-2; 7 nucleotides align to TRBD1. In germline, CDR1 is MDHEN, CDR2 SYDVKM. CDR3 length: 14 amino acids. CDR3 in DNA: TGTGCCAGCAGTTCTCGACAGGGAACTCCTGGCTATACCTTC. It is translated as CASSSRQGTPGYTF.

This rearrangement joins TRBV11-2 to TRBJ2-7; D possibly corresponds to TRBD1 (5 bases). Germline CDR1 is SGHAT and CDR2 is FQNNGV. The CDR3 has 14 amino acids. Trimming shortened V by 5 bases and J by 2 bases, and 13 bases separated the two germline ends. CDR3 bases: TGTGCCAGCAGCCCGCGCAGGGCCACCTACGAGCAGTACTTC. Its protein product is CASSPRRATYEQYF.

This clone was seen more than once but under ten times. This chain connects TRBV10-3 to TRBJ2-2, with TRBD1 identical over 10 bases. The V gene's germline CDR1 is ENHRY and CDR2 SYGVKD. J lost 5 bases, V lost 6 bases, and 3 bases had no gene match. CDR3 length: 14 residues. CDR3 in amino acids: CAIRRQGATGELFF. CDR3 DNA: TGTGCCATCAGACGACAGGGGGCGACCGGGGAGCTGTTTTTT.

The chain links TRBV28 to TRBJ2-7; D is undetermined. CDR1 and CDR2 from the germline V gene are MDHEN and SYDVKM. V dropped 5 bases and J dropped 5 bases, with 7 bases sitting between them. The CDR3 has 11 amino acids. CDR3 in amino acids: CASSLRNEQYF. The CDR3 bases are TGTGCCAGCAGTCTCAGAAACGAGCAGTACTTC.

The CDR3 is CASSGRLAVYNEQFF. In DNA, the CDR3 is TGTGCCAGCAGCGGACGACTAGCGGTGTACAATGAGCAGTTCTTC. The chain couples TRBV14 to TRBJ2-1; TRBD2 matches at 9 bases. The CDR3 runs 15 residues. The V gene's germline CDR1 is SGHDN and CDR2 FVKESK. V dropped 5 bases and J dropped 4; count of bases not matched to a gene: 6.

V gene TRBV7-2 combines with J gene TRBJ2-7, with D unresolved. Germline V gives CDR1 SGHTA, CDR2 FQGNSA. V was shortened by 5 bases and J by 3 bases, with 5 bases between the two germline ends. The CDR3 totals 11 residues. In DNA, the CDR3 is TGTGCCAGCAGCCTAAACTACGAGCAGTACTTC. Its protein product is CASSLNYEQYF.

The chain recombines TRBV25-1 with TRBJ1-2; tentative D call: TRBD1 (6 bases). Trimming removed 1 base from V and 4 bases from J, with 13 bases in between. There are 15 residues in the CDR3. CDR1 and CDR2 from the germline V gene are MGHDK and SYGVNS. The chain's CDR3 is CASSELPDRSYGYTF. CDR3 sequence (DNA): TGTGCCAGCAGTGAATTACCGGACAGATCCTATGGCTACACCTTC.

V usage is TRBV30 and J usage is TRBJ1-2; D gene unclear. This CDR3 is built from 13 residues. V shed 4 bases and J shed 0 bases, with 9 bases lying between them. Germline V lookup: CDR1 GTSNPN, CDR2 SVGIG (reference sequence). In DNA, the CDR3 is TGTGCCTGGAAGAAAGCCGCTAACTATGGCTACACCTTC. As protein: CAWKKAANYGYTF.

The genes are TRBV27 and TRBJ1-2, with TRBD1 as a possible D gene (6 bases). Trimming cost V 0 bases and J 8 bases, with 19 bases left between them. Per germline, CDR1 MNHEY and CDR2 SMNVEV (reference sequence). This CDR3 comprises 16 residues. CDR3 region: CASSLSASGGAWGYTF. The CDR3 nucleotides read TGTGCCAGCAGTTTATCAGCCTCGGGGGGGGCTTGGGGCTACACCTTC.